The present entry profiles one T cell receptor beta chain with its context. Its antigen is as yet unknown. CDR3 length: 13 amino acids. V lost 0 bases, J lost 5 bases, and 9 bases lay in between. Germline V gene lookup returns CDR1 GTSNPN and CDR2 SVGIG (reference sequence). These data originate in a study of cytomegalovirus exposure and HLA in healthy donors. The study, taken as a whole, reports: In presence/absence analyses, roughly uniform sequencing depth across donors was assumed. A link between a missense DCLRE1C variant and TCR beta V- and J-gene trimming emerged from a later analysis. Reported findings show TCR beta sequences accurately forecast HLA-A and HLA-B alleles in most subjects.

PCR involved 60 Vbeta and 13 Jbeta primers. The data were produced by immunoSEQ multiplex PCR, yet TCRdb's version contains in-frame clones alone and is incomplete. The sample lists about 170,000 clones; about 75% were seen once. The chain uses TRBV30 and TRBJ2-3, with D perhaps matching TRBD1 (5 bases). The sequenced sample consisted of PBMCs. This TCR derives from a female donor in good health and CMV-seronegative. The CDR3 loop is CAWSVGREDTQYF. The CDR3 region has the DNA TGTGCCTGGAGTGTTGGCAGGGAAGATACGCAGTATTTT.